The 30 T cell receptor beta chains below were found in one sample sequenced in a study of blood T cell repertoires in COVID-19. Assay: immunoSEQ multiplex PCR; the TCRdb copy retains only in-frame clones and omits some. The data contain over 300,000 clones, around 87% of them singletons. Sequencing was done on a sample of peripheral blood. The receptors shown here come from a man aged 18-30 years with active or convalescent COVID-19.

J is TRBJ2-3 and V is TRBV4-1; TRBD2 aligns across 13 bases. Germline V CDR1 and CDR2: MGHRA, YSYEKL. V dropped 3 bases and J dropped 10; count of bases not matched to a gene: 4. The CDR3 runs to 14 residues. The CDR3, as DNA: TGCGCCAGCAGCCAGAAAGGACTAGCGGGAGCGCAGTATTTT. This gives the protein CASSQKGLAGAQYF.

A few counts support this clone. CDR3 in amino acids: CASSLGDLAGPADTQYF. As DNA, the CDR3 is TGTGCCAGCAGCTTAGGGGATCTAGCGGGCCCCGCAGATACGCAGTATTTT. V and J are TRBV7-2 and TRBJ2-3, with TRBD2 identical over 8 bases. The CDR3 runs to 17 residues. With V trimmed by 1 base and J by 4 bases, 10 bases remained unmatched. Germline CDR1 and CDR2: SGHTA and FQGNSA.

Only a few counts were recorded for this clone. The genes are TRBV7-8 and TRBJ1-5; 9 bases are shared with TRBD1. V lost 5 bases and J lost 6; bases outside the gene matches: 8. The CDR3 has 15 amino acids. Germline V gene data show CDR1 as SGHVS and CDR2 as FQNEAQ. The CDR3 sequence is CASSPQGALVQPQHF. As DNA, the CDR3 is TGTGCCAGCAGCCCACAGGGGGCGCTGGTTCAGCCCCAGCATTTT.

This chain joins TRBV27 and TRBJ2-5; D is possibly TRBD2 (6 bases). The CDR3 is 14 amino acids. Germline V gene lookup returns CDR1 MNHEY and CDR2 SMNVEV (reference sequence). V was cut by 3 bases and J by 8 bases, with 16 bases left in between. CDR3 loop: CASSLGGVKRTQYF. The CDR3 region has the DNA TGTGCCAGCAGTTTGGGAGGAGTCAAGAGAACCCAGTACTTC.

The DNA of the CDR3 is TGTGCCAGCAGGGGAACTAGCGGGAGCACAGATACGCAGTATTTT. Residues: CASRGTSGSTDTQYF. The chain carries TRBV7-9 and TRBJ2-3, with 9 bases aligning to TRBD2. Losses at the gene ends were 6 bases for V and 0 bases for J; bases not matched to a gene: 4. The germline CDR1 and CDR2 sequences are SEHNR and FQNEAQ (reference sequence). This CDR3 is built from 15 residues.

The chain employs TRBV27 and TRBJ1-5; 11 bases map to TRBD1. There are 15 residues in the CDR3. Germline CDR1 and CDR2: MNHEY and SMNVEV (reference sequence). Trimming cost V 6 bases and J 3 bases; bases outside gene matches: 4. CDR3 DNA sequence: TGTGCCAGCAGGGGGACAGGGGGTATCAATCAGCCCCAGCATTTT. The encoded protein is CASRGTGGINQPQHF.

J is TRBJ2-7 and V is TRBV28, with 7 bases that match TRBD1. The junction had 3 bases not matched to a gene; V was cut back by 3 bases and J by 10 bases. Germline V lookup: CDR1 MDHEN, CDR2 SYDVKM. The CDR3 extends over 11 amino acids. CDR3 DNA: TGTGCCAGCAGTTTTGGACAGGCACAGTACTTC. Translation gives CASSFGQAQYF.

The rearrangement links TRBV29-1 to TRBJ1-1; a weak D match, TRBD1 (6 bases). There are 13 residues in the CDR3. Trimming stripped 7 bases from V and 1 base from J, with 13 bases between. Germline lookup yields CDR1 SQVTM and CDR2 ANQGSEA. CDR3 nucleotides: TGCAGCGCCCGCGGACAGACGAACACTGAAGCTTTCTTT. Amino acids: CSARGQTNTEAFF.

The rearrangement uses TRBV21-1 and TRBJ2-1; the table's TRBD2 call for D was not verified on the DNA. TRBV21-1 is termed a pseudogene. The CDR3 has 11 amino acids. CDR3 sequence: CASSHSNEQFF. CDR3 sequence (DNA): TGTGCCAGCAGCCATAGTAACGAGCAGTTCTTC.

This chain's CDR3 is CAISEIASGRSETQYF. CDR3 DNA sequence: TGTGCCATCAGTGAGATCGCTAGCGGGCGCAGTGAGACCCAGTACTTC. The chain joins TRBV10-3 to TRBJ2-5, with 8 positions matching TRBD2. V was pared by 2 bases and J by 5 bases, with 10 bases of the junction left unmatched. The length of the CDR3 is 16 residues. The V gene's germline CDR1 is ENHRY and CDR2 SYGVKD.

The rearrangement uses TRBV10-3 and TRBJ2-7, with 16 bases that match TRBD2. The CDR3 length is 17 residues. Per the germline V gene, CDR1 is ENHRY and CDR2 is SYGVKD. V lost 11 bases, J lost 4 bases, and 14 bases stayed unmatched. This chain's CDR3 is CASRGTSGRVNAYEQYF. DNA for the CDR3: TGTGCCTCTCGGGGGACTAGCGGGAGGGTAAACGCGTACGAGCAGTACTTC.

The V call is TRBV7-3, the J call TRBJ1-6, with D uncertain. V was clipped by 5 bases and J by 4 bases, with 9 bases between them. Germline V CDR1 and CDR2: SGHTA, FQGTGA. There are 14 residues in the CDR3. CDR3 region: CASSVTGYNSPLHF. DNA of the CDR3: TGTGCCAGCAGCGTGACCGGGTATAATTCACCCCTCCACTTT.

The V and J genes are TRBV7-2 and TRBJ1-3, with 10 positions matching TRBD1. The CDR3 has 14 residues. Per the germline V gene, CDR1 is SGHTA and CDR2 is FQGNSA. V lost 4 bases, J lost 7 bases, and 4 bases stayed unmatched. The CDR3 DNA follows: TGTGCCAGCAGCTCCCCGGACAGGGGGAACACCATATATTTT. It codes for CASSSPDRGNTIYF.

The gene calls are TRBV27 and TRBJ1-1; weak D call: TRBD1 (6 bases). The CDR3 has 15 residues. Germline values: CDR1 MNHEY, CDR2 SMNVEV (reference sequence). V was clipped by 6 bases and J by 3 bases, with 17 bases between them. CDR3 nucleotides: TGTGCCAGCAGCTGGGAACAGGGCCCGGACACTGAAGCTTTCTTT. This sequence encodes CASSWEQGPDTEAFF.

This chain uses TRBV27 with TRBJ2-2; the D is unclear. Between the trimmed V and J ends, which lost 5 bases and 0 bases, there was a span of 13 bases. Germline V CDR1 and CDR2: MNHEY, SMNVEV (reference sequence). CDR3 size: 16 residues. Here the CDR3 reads CASSRATVTNTGELFF. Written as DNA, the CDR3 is TGTGCCAGCAGTCGCGCAACAGTGACGAACACCGGGGAGCTGTTTTTT.

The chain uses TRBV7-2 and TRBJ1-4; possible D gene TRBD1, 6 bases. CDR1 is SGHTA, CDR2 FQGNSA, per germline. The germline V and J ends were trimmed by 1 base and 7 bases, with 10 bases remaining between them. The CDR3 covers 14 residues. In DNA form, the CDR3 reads TGTGCCAGCAGCTTAGATAGGACAGTTGAAAAACTGTTTTTT. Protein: CASSLDRTVEKLFF. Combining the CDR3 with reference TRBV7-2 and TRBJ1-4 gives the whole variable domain GAGVSQSPSNKVTEKGKDVELRCDPISGHTALYWYRQSLGQGLEFLIYFQGNSAPDKSGLPSDRFSAERTGGSVSTLTIQRTQQEDSAVYLCASSLDRTVEKLFFGSGTQLSVL.

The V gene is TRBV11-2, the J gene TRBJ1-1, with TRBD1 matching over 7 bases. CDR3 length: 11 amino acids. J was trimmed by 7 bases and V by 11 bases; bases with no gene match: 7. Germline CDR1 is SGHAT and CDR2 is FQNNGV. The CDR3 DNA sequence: TGTGCCTGCCGAGGGGACAGTGAAGCTTTCTTT. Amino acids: CACRGDSEAFF.

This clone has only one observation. CDR3 DNA sequence: TGTGCCAGCAGCAAAGTAGAGTTTTCAGGAAACACCATATATTTT. Translating gives CASSKVEFSGNTIYF. This chain connects TRBV21-1 to TRBJ1-3. TRBV21-1 is shown as a pseudogene. This CDR3 is built from 15 residues.

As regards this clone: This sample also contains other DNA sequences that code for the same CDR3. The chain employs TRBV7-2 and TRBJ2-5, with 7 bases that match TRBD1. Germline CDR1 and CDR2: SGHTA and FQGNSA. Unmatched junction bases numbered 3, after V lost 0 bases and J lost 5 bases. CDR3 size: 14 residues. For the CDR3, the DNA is TGTGCCAGCAGCTTAGCAGGGGGCCGGGAGACCCAGTACTTC. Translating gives CASSLAGGRETQYF.

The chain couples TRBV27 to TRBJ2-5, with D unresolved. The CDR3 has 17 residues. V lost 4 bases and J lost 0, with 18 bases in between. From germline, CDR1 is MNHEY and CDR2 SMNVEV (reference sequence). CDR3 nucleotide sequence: TGTGCCAGCAGTTCGTTAGACGGAGAGATGTACCAAGAGACCCAGTACTTC. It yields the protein CASSSLDGEMYQETQYF.

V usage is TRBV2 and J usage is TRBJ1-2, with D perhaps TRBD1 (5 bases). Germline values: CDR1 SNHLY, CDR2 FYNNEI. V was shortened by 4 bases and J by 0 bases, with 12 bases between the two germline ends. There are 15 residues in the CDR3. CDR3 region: CASSVKGSSNYGYTF. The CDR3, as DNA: TGTGCCAGCAGTGTAAAGGGGTCTTCTAACTATGGCTACACCTTC.

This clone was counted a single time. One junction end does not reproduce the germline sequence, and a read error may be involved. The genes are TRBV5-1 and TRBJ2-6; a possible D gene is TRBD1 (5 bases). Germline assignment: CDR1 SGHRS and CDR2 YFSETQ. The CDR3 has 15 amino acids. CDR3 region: CASSLIISGANVLTF. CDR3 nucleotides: TGCGCCAGCAGCTTGATCATCTCTGGGGCCAACGTGCTGACTTTC.

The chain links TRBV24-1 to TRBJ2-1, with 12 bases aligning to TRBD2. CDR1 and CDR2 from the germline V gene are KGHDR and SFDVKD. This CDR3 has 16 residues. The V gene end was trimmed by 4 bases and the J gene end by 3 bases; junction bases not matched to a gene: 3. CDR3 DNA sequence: TGTGCCACCAGTGACTGGACTAGCGGGGTCTACAATGAGCAGTTCTTC. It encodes CATSDWTSGVYNEQFF.

The CDR3 here is CASSQDYRGNYGYTF. DNA of the CDR3: TGTGCCAGCAGCCAAGATTATCGGGGGAACTATGGCTACACCTTC. This sequence joins TRBV4-2 and TRBJ1-2; a possible D gene is TRBD1 (5 bases). The length of the CDR3 is 15 residues. Germline V CDR1 and CDR2: LGHNA, YNFKEQ. The V gene lost 0 bases and the J gene lost 2 bases, with 10 bases spanning the gap.

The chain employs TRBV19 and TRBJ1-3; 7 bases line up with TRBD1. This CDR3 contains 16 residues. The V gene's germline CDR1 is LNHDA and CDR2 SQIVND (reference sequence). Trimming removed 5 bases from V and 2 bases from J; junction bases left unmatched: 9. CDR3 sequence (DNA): TGTGCCAGTAGTCCTCGGGACAGAGAGGCTGGAAACACCATATATTTT. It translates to CASSPRDREAGNTIYF.

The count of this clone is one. The CDR3 is CASSLGGGAVQYF. The CDR3 region has the DNA TGCGCCAGCAGCTTGGGCGGGGGAGCAGTTCAGTATTTT. This sequence joins TRBV5-1 and TRBJ2-3; 7 positions agree with TRBD2. The germline V gene encodes CDR1 SGHRS and CDR2 YFSETQ. Unmatched junction bases numbered 7, after V lost 0 bases and J lost 12 bases. The CDR3 loop spans 13 amino acids.

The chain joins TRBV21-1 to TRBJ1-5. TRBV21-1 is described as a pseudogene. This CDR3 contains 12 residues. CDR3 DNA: TGTGCCAGCGGAGACGGGGATCAGCCCCAGCATTTT. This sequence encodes CASGDGDQPQHF.

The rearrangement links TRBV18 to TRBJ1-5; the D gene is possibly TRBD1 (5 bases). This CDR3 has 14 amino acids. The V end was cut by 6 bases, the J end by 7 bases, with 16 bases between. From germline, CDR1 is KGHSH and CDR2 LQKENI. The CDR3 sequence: CASSYLGGNQPQHF. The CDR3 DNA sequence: TGTGCCAGCTCGTACCTCGGGGGAAACCAGCCCCAGCATTTT.

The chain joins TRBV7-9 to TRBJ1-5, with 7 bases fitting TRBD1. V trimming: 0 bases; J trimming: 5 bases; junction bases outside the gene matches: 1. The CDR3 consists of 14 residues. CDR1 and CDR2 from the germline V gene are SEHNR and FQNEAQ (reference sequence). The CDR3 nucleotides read TGTGCCAGCAGCTTAGCAGGGGGCCATCAGCCCCAGCATTTT. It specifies CASSLAGGHQPQHF.

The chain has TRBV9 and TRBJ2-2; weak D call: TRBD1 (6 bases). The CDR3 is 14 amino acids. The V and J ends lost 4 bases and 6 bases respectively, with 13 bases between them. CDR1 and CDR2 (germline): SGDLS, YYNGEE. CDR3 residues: CASSWRQAPGELFF. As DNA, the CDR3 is TGTGCCAGCAGCTGGCGACAGGCACCCGGGGAGCTGTTTTTT.